This is a list of T cell receptor beta chains from one sample in a study of T cell clonotyping in hematopoietic cell transplantation. The repertoire was sequenced with immunoSEQ multiplex PCR; TCRdb's copy has only in-frame clones and lacks some. The repertoire consists of roughly 28,000 clones, with approximately 94% occurring once and the leading ten covering about 2.3%. The input for sequencing was peripheral blood mononuclear cells, taken before stem cell transplant. These receptors all stem from a man aged 50 to 59 with acute myeloid leukemia. Some clones in this sample may be carry-over from other donors' samples. The CDR3 runs from the conserved cysteine through the conserved F or W. Fields, in order: clone size, V gene, D gene, J gene, CDR3 DNA, CDR3 protein. The D gene is left open where the match is weak. Rows give clone size only sometimes, using once, few, many, or a class for an expanded clone.

>NA|TRBV7-9|NA|TRBJ2-2
TGTGCCAGCAGCTTCGGGACCAACACCGGGGAGCTGTTTTTT
CASSFGTNTGELFF
>once|TRBV7-2|NA|TRBJ1-5
TGTGCCAGCAGCGATCCCTACAGGGGCAATCAGCCCCAGCATTTT
CASSDPYRGNQPQHF
>NA|TRBV6-5|NA|TRBJ2-7
TGTGCCAGCAGTTACTCCCACAGGGCTGAGCAGTACTTC
CASSYSHRAEQYF
>NA|TRBV7-2|TRBD1|TRBJ2-4
TGTGCCAGCAGCACGCGACAGGGAAGCATTCAGTACTTC
CASSTRQGSIQYF
>NA|TRBV7-2|TRBD1|TRBJ2-5
TGTGCCAGCAGCCTATTAGGGGCAGGGGGAGAGACCCAGTACTTC
CASSLLGAGGETQYF
>NA|TRBV9|NA|TRBJ1-1
TGTGCCAGCAGCTCATCGGGACCCCCGGTCGTCGCTTTCTTT
CASSSSGPPVVAFF
>NA|TRBV23-1|NA|TRBJ2-7
TGCGCCAGCAGTCAATCGGTTAAGAGTGCGGGACCCTCCTACGAGCAGTACTTC
CASSQSVKSAGPSYEQYF
>NA|TRBV9|NA|TRBJ1-1
TGTGCCAGCAGCCGGTGGGACACTGAAGCTTTCTTT
CASSRWDTEAFF
>NA|TRBV6-5|NA|TRBJ1-2
TGTGCCAGCAGTTACTCGAATTCCCAGGAGTACACCTTC
CASSYSNSQEYTF
>NA|TRBV4-1|TRBD1|TRBJ1-4
TGCGCCAGCAGCCTCCAGGGGGCGGGTAATGAAAAACTGTTTTTT
CASSLQGAGNEKLFF
>NA|TRBV2|NA|TRBJ1-4
TGTGCCAGCAGGGAGTATGAAAAACTGTTTTTT
CASREYEKLFF
>NA|TRBV7-6|TRBD2|TRBJ2-5
TGTGCCAGCAGCTTAGAAGCGGGGGGCACTTACCAAGAGACCCAGTACTTC
CASSLEAGGTYQETQYF
>NA|TRBV28|NA|TRBJ2-7
TGTGCCAGCGAAGGTTACGAGCAGTACTTC
CASEGYEQYF
>NA|TRBV5-6|TRBD1|TRBJ2-3
TGTGCCAGCTCCACAGGTGGACAGGGTATAGATACGCAGTATTTT
CASSTGGQGIDTQYF
>NA|TRBV30|NA|TRBJ1-5
TGTGCCTGGAGTGTGGGCAGGGGCCTGAGCAATCAGCCCCAGCATTTT
CAWSVGRGLSNQPQHF
>once|TRBV7-6|TRBD2|TRBJ2-1
TGTGCCAGCAGCTTGGGGGGCGGGAGGGCCCTCAGTGAGCAGTTCTTC
CASSLGGGRALSEQFF
>NA|TRBV19|NA|TRBJ1-1
TGTGCCAGTAGTATTTACAGAAACACTGAAGCTTTCTTT
CASSIYRNTEAFF
>NA|TRBV7-3|NA|TRBJ1-1
TGTGCCAGCAGCTTAGAGCAGGGCACTGAAGCTTTCTTT
CASSLEQGTEAFF
>NA|TRBV14|TRBD2|TRBJ2-7
TGTGCCAGCAGCCTCCGACTAGCAGTGATCCGCGAGCAGTACTTC
CASSLRLAVIREQYF
>NA|TRBV5-6|TRBD2|TRBJ2-7
TGTGCCAGCAGCTTGGGGGCGGGGGATGGCGGCTACGAGCAGTACTTC
CASSLGAGDGGYEQYF
>NA|TRBV18|TRBD1|TRBJ2-5
TGTGCCAGCTCGCCCGGGACAGGGTCGCGAGAGACCCAGTACTTC
CASSPGTGSRETQYF
>NA|TRBV27|TRBD1|TRBJ1-2
TGTGCCAGCAGTATAAACAGGGGTTATGGCGGCTACACCTTC
CASSINRGYGGYTF
>once|TRBV28|TRBD1|TRBJ1-2
TGTGCCAGCAGTCCGCAGGGGGCGGGAGGCTACACCTTC
CASSPQGAGGYTF
>NA|TRBV2|TRBD2|TRBJ2-7
TGTGCCAGCAGTGAAGGGCAGGGACTAGCGGGATTCTACGAGCAGTACTTC
CASSEGQGLAGFYEQYF
>NA|TRBV9|NA|TRBJ2-3
TGTGCCAGCAGCGCAGAGGGACTCTACACAGATACGCAGTATTTT
CASSAEGLYTDTQYF
>few|TRBV27|NA|TRBJ1-5
TGTGCCAGCAGTTTAAGGCCGGGAACGGTCCAGCCCCAGCATTTT
CASSLRPGTVQPQHF
>NA|TRBV7-9|TRBD2|TRBJ2-2
TGTGCCAGCAGCCCACCGGGACTAGCTTCCGGCGGGGAGCTGTTTTTT
CASSPPGLASGGELFF
>NA|TRBV7-9|TRBD2|TRBJ2-5
TGTGCCAGCAGCTTAGAACTAGCGGGTTCAGAGACCCAGTACTTC
CASSLELAGSETQYF
>once|TRBV6-5|TRBD1|TRBJ2-7
TGTGCCACCAACCCTCCGGGACAGGGTTACGAGCAGTACTTC
CATNPPGQGYEQYF
>NA|TRBV5-6|TRBD2|TRBJ2-2
TGTGCCAGCAGCTTGGCCCCGGGAGGGCCACTTTCGAACACCGGGGAGCTGTTTTTT
CASSLAPGGPLSNTGELFF